These T cell receptor beta chains were read from a single sample in a study of CD8 T cells in ankylosing spondylitis. A single record per CDR3 protein comes from TCRdb applying MiXCR to the 5' RACE reads. The repertoire consists of under 950,000 distinct CDR3 sequences, with about 20% occurring once and the leading ten covering around a fifth. Input material: blood, either unsorted or a sorted T cell fraction (not recorded which). The receptors derive from a male donor with ankylosing spondylitis. Each CDR3 is given with its conserved first and last residue. D genes are given only for firm matches. Not every row has a clone size; where given, it reads once, few, many or a size class.

clone_size: -
d_call: -
v_call: TRBV6-6
j_call: TRBJ2-7
cdr3_aa: CASTNPSEEQYF
cdr3_nt: TGTGCCAGCACCAACCCCTCGGAAGAGCAGTACTTC

clone_size: few
d_call: -
v_call: TRBV6-1
j_call: TRBJ2-1
cdr3_aa: CASIRGPANNEQFF
cdr3_nt: TGTGCCAGCATCCGTGGGCCCGCCAACAATGAGCAGTTCTTC

clone_size: few
d_call: -
v_call: TRBV5-1
j_call: TRBJ1-6
cdr3_aa: CASSLSAATSNRNSPLHF
cdr3_nt: TGCGCCAGCAGTCTTTCAGCCGCTACAAGTAACCGCAATTCACCCCTCCACTTT

clone_size: -
d_call: -
v_call: TRBV10-3
j_call: TRBJ1-1
cdr3_aa: CAISGGKNTEAFF
cdr3_nt: TGTGCCATCAGTGGGGGGAAGAACACTGAAGCTTTCTTT

clone_size: many
d_call: -
v_call: TRBV3-1
j_call: TRBJ1-3
cdr3_aa: CASSQIGRTSGNTIYF
cdr3_nt: TGTGCCAGCAGCCAAATCGGCAGAACCTCTGGAAACACCATATATTTT

clone_size: -
d_call: -
v_call: TRBV29-1
j_call: TRBJ2-1
cdr3_aa: CSVEGLGLSYNEQFF
cdr3_nt: TGCAGCGTTGAAGGACTAGGGTTGTCCTACAATGAGCAGTTCTTC

clone_size: many
d_call: TRBD1
v_call: TRBV12-3/TRBV12-4
j_call: TRBJ2-1
cdr3_aa: CASSLRSGGLDEQFF
cdr3_nt: TGTGCCAGCAGTTTAAGGTCAGGGGGTTTGGATGAGCAGTTCTTC

clone_size: few
d_call: TRBD2
v_call: TRBV11-2
j_call: TRBJ2-3
cdr3_aa: CASSLAPAGADTQYF
cdr3_nt: TGTGCCAGCAGCTTAGCCCCTGCGGGGGCAGATACGCAGTATTTT

clone_size: -
d_call: TRBD2
v_call: TRBV27
j_call: TRBJ2-5
cdr3_aa: CASSSIAGELAQYF
cdr3_nt: TGTGCCAGCAGTTCTATAGCGGGAGAATTGGCCCAGTACTTC

clone_size: -
d_call: TRBD2
v_call: TRBV7-9
j_call: TRBJ2-3
cdr3_aa: CASSLDPGRADTQYF
cdr3_nt: TGTGCCAGCAGCTTGGACCCTGGGAGGGCAGATACGCAGTATTTT

clone_size: -
d_call: TRBD1
v_call: TRBV4-1
j_call: TRBJ2-5
cdr3_aa: CASSHPGQGGQETQYF
cdr3_nt: TGCGCCAGCAGCCATCCGGGACAGGGTGGTCAAGAGACCCAGTACTTC

clone_size: many
d_call: TRBD1
v_call: TRBV10-2
j_call: TRBJ2-7
cdr3_aa: CASSERGQGAYEQYF
cdr3_nt: TGCGCCAGCAGTGAGAGGGGACAGGGGGCCTACGAGCAGTACTTC

clone_size: few
d_call: -
v_call: TRBV28
j_call: TRBJ1-3
cdr3_aa: CASSDSARSGNTIYF
cdr3_nt: TGTGCCAGCAGTGACAGCGCCCGCTCTGGAAACACCATATATTTT

clone_size: few
d_call: -
v_call: TRBV7-9
j_call: TRBJ1-2
cdr3_aa: CASSLLGGPYGYTF
cdr3_nt: TGTGCCAGCAGCCTCCTGGGGGGCCCCTATGGCTACACCTTC

clone_size: few
d_call: TRBD2
v_call: TRBV7-3
j_call: TRBJ2-2
cdr3_aa: CASSSSGVDTGELFF
cdr3_nt: TGTGCCAGCAGCTCCAGCGGGGTAGACACCGGGGAGCTGTTTTTT

clone_size: few
d_call: -
v_call: TRBV3-1
j_call: TRBJ2-2
cdr3_aa: CASSPRGLVANTGELFF
cdr3_nt: TGTGCCAGCAGCCCCCGGGGCCTAGTTGCGAACACCGGGGAGCTGTTTTTT

clone_size: few
d_call: TRBD2
v_call: TRBV29-1
j_call: TRBJ2-1
cdr3_aa: CSVEAVPWEGFSYNEQFF
cdr3_nt: TGCAGCGTTGAAGCCGTACCCTGGGAGGGCTTCTCCTACAATGAGCAGTTCTTC

clone_size: few
d_call: -
v_call: TRBV29-1
j_call: TRBJ1-4
cdr3_aa: CSVELQGEKLFF
cdr3_nt: TGCAGCGTTGAATTACAGGGTGAAAAACTGTTTTTT

clone_size: few
d_call: -
v_call: TRBV5-5
j_call: TRBJ2-7
cdr3_aa: CASSFGSIYEQYF
cdr3_nt: TGTGCCAGCAGCTTCGGGTCCATTTACGAGCAGTACTTC

clone_size: few
d_call: -
v_call: TRBV7-2
j_call: TRBJ2-6
cdr3_aa: CASSSYGGSGANVLTF
cdr3_nt: TGTGCCAGCAGCTCATATGGGGGGTCTGGGGCCAACGTCCTGACTTTC

clone_size: -
d_call: -
v_call: TRBV3-1
j_call: TRBJ2-1
cdr3_aa: CASSQEIKKAAGVVIEFF
cdr3_nt: TGTGCCAGCAGCCAAGAAATAAAGAAGGCGGCAGGGGTTGTAATTGAGTTCTTC

clone_size: -
d_call: TRBD2
v_call: TRBV7-6
j_call: TRBJ2-3
cdr3_aa: CASSFGTSHTDTQYF
cdr3_nt: TGTGCCAGCAGCTTCGGGACTAGCCACACAGATACGCAGTATTTT

clone_size: -
d_call: -
v_call: TRBV5-1
j_call: TRBJ2-2
cdr3_aa: CASSPPASGTGELFF
cdr3_nt: TGCGCCAGCAGCCCCCCAGCCTCGGGGACCGGGGAGCTGTTTTTT

clone_size: -
d_call: TRBD2
v_call: TRBV20-1
j_call: TRBJ2-7
cdr3_aa: CSAKIWELAGYEQYF
cdr3_nt: TGCAGTGCCAAAATCTGGGAACTAGCGGGCTACGAGCAGTACTTC

clone_size: -
d_call: TRBD1
v_call: TRBV6-5
j_call: TRBJ1-2
cdr3_aa: CASSYSTGYGYTF
cdr3_nt: TGTGCCAGCAGTTACTCGACAGGGTATGGCTACACCTTC

clone_size: -
d_call: -
v_call: TRBV7-9
j_call: TRBJ2-5
cdr3_aa: CASSQAGQQETQYF
cdr3_nt: TGTGCCAGCAGCCAGGCGGGGCAACAAGAGACCCAGTACTTC

clone_size: -
d_call: TRBD1
v_call: TRBV20-1
j_call: TRBJ1-1
cdr3_aa: CSARKGTAQMNTEAFF
cdr3_nt: TGCAGTGCTAGGAAAGGGACAGCACAAATGAACACTGAAGCTTTCTTT

clone_size: few
d_call: -
v_call: TRBV2
j_call: TRBJ1-1
cdr3_aa: CASSGRTGGGTEAFF
cdr3_nt: TGTGCCAGCAGTGGCCGAACAGGAGGGGGCACTGAAGCTTTCTTT

clone_size: few
d_call: -
v_call: TRBV12-3/TRBV12-4
j_call: TRBJ2-6
cdr3_aa: CASRPTGSSGANVLTF
cdr3_nt: TGTGCCAGCAGGCCGACAGGCAGCTCTGGGGCCAACGTCCTGACTTTC

clone_size: -
d_call: TRBD1
v_call: TRBV11-2
j_call: TRBJ2-3
cdr3_aa: CASSRSTGGFSRTDTQYF
cdr3_nt: TGTGCCAGCAGCCGTTCGACAGGGGGCTTTTCTCGCACAGATACGCAGTATTTT

clone_size: many
d_call: -
v_call: TRBV29-1
j_call: TRBJ1-1
cdr3_aa: CSVRGGGLTTEAFF
cdr3_nt: TGCAGCGTTCGAGGAGGGGGGTTAACGACTGAAGCTTTCTTT

clone_size: -
d_call: TRBD1
v_call: TRBV6-5
j_call: TRBJ2-1
cdr3_aa: CASSYMGQGYNEQFF
cdr3_nt: TGTGCCAGCAGTTACATGGGACAGGGGTACAATGAGCAGTTCTTC

clone_size: few
d_call: TRBD1
v_call: TRBV4-1
j_call: TRBJ2-7
cdr3_aa: CASSHLGGTGSDEQYF
cdr3_nt: TGCGCCAGCAGCCACCTAGGCGGGACAGGGTCTGACGAGCAGTACTTC

clone_size: few
d_call: TRBD1
v_call: TRBV4-3
j_call: TRBJ2-3
cdr3_aa: CASSQGVGTGISDTQYF
cdr3_nt: TGCGCCAGCAGCCAAGGGGTTGGGACAGGGATCTCAGATACGCAGTATTTT

clone_size: few
d_call: -
v_call: TRBV4-2
j_call: TRBJ1-5
cdr3_aa: CASSQNGQAHSNQPQHF
cdr3_nt: TGTGCCAGCAGCCAAAACGGGCAGGCCCATAGCAATCAGCCCCAGCATTTT

clone_size: few
d_call: TRBD1
v_call: TRBV5-5
j_call: TRBJ1-6
cdr3_aa: CASSLGTGNLNSPLHF
cdr3_nt: TGTGCCAGCAGCTTGGGGACAGGGAATTTGAATTCACCCCTCCACTTT

clone_size: few
d_call: -
v_call: TRBV12-5
j_call: TRBJ2-5
cdr3_aa: CASGTSETQYF
cdr3_nt: TGTGCTAGTGGTACCTCTGAGACCCAGTACTTC

clone_size: -
d_call: -
v_call: TRBV4-2
j_call: TRBJ2-3
cdr3_aa: CASSYPGKPDTQYF
cdr3_nt: TGTGCCAGCAGCTATCCCGGGAAGCCGGATACGCAGTATTTT

clone_size: -
d_call: -
v_call: TRBV6-1
j_call: TRBJ2-5
cdr3_aa: CASRPQGGLKTQYF
cdr3_nt: TGTGCCAGCAGGCCCCAGGGGGGGTTGAAGACCCAGTACTTC